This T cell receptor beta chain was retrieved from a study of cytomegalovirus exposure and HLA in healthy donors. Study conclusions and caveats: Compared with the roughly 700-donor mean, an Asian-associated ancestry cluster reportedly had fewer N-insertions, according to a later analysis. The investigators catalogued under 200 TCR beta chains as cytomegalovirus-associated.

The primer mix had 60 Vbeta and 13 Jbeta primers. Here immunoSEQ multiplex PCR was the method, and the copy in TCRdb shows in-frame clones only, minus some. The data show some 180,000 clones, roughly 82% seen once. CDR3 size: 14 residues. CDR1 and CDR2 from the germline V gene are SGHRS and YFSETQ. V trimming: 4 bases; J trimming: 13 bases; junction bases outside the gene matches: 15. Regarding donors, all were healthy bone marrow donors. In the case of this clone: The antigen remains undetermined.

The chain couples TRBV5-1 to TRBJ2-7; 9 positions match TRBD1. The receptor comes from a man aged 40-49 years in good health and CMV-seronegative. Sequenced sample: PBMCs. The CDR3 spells CASSPGTGNSQVYF. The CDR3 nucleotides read TGCGCCAGCAGCCCCGGGACAGGGAATTCCCAAGTCTACTTC.